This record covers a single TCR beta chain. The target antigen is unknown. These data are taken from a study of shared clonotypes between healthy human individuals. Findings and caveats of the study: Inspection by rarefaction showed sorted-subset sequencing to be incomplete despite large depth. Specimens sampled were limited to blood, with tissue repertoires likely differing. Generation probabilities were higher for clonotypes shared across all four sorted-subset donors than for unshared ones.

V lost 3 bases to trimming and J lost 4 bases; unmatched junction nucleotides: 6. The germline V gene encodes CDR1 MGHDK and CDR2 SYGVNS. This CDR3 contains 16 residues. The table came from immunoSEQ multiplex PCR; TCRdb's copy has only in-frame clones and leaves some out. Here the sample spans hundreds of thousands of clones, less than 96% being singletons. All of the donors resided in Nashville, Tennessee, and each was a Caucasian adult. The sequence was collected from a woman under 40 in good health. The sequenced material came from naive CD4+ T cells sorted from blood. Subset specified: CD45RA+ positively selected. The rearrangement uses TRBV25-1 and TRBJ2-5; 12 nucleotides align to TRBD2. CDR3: CASSEWLAGGGETQYF. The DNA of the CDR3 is TGTGCCAGCAGTGAGTGGCTAGCGGGAGGGGGAGAGACCCAGTACTTC.